These 18 T cell receptor beta chains originate from one sample sequenced in a study of cytomegalovirus exposure and HLA in healthy donors. Researchers ran the PCR with 60 Vbeta and 13 Jbeta primers. TCRdb's copy holds only in-frame clones and misses some; the assay was immunoSEQ multiplex PCR. Altogether 100,000 to 150,000 clones are present, just under 85% being singletons, with the ten largest covering 2.7%. The sample taken for sequencing was PBMCs. The receptors shown here come from a boy between 2 and 15 years old in good health and CMV-seronegative.

The chain has TRBV25-1 and TRBJ2-5; the D gene is possibly TRBD2 (7 bases). The CDR3 extends over 16 amino acids. Deletions cut 4 bases from V and 5 bases from J, with 20 bases between. CDR1 is MGHDK and CDR2 is SYGVNS in the germline V gene. The CDR3 here is CASSAAGRGGGETQYF. The CDR3, as DNA: TGTGCCAGCAGTGCGGCAGGGAGGGGGGGAGGGGAGACCCAGTACTTC.

The chain has TRBV4-2 and TRBJ1-3; weak D call: TRBD1 (6 bases). The V gene lost 2 bases and the J gene lost 4 bases, with 21 bases spanning the gap. CDR3 length equals 18 residues. The germline gives CDR1 LGHNA, CDR2 YNFKEQ. The CDR3 protein is CASSQLWGRREKGNTIYF. CDR3 DNA: TGTGCCAGCAGCCAACTCTGGGGGCGCAGGGAGAAAGGAAACACCATATATTTT.

The chain couples TRBV11-2 to TRBJ1-5, with D possibly matching TRBD1 (5 bases). The germline V gene encodes CDR1 SGHAT and CDR2 FQNNGV. The CDR3 extends over 13 amino acids. V was cut by 5 bases and J by 11 bases, with 16 bases left in between. The CDR3 is CASSALPGLAQHF. CDR3 sequence (DNA): TGTGCCAGCAGCGCCCTCCCAGGGTTGGCCCAGCATTTT.

This rearrangement joins TRBV4-1 to TRBJ2-1, with D maybe TRBD2 (6 bases). CDR1 and CDR2 (germline): MGHRA, YSYEKL. The V end was cut by 4 bases, the J end by 4 bases, with 17 bases between. The CDR3 contains 16 residues. The CDR3 spells CASSLPGLLSYNEQFF. CDR3 nucleotides: TGCGCCAGCAGCCTACCGGGACTTCTTTCTTACAATGAGCAGTTCTTC.

This chain connects TRBV19 to TRBJ2-1; a weak D match, TRBD2 (6 bases). The CDR3 spans 15 residues. V was clipped by 7 bases and J by 0 bases, with 13 bases between them. Germline V gene data show CDR1 as LNHDA and CDR2 as SQIVND (reference sequence). The CDR3 reads CASTVLGGSYNEQFF. CDR3 nucleotides: TGTGCCAGTACGGTTTTGGGGGGCTCCTACAATGAGCAGTTCTTC.

The chain combines TRBV9 with TRBJ2-7, with 8 bases matching TRBD2. J was trimmed by 0 bases and V by 0 bases; bases with no gene match: 11. Germline loops: CDR1 SGDLS, CDR2 YYNGEE. There are 18 residues in the CDR3. The CDR3: CASSVGLRSGGISYEQYF. CDR3 DNA sequence: TGTGCCAGCAGCGTAGGCCTTCGGAGCGGGGGTATCTCCTACGAGCAGTACTTC.

The chain carries TRBV27 and TRBJ2-2; 7 bases match TRBD1. V was clipped by 5 bases and J by 3 bases; unmatched bases: 12. The CDR3 is 17 amino acids. Germline lookup yields CDR1 MNHEY and CDR2 SMNVEV (reference sequence). This CDR3 reads CASSAWPGTAYTGELFF. The CDR3 DNA reads TGTGCCAGCAGTGCCTGGCCCGGGACAGCGTACACCGGGGAGCTGTTTTTT.

The DNA of the CDR3 is TGTGCCAGCAGCTTAAACGGCAGGGAAGCTTTCTTT. Protein sequence: CASSLNGREAFF. The J gene is TRBJ1-1, the V gene TRBV7-3; D is undetermined. CDR1 is SGHTA and CDR2 is FQGTGA in the germline V gene. This CDR3 contains 12 residues. V lost 1 base and J lost 8, with 8 bases in between.

V usage is TRBV6-1 and J usage is TRBJ2-2; 7 bases map to TRBD1. The CDR3 runs 15 residues. With 1 base clipped from V and 7 bases from J, the junction kept 6 bases outside the gene matches. Germline V gene lookup returns CDR1 MNHNS and CDR2 SASEGT. In nucleotides, the CDR3 is TGTGCCAGCAGTGAAGAGACAGGGTCAAGCGGGGAGCTGTTTTTT. This sequence encodes CASSEETGSSGELFF.

The genes are TRBV5-4 and TRBJ1-1; D is uncertain. The CDR3 spans 15 residues. Per the germline V gene, CDR1 is SGHNT and CDR2 is YYREEE (reference sequence). V lost 4 bases to trimming and J lost 5 bases, with 18 bases between them. In nucleotides, the CDR3 is TGTGCCAGCAGCCCTCGGTGGTCGATGAGGACTGAAGCTTTCTTT. Translating gives CASSPRWSMRTEAFF.

This clone was seen more than once but under ten times. The V and J genes are TRBV4-2 and TRBJ1-4; 8 bases are shared with TRBD1. The germline CDR1 and CDR2 sequences are LGHNA and YNFKEQ. This CDR3 has 16 residues. V trimming: 0 bases; J trimming: 3 bases; junction bases outside the gene matches: 3. As DNA, the CDR3 is TGTGCCAGCAGCCAAGACCTACAGGGGGCTAATGAAAAACTGTTTTTT. As protein: CASSQDLQGANEKLFF.

J is TRBJ1-1 and V is TRBV7-9; TRBD1 is a possible D gene (6 bases). V was shortened by 6 bases and J by 3 bases, with 17 bases between the two germline ends. CDR1 is SEHNR and CDR2 is FQNEAQ in the germline V gene (reference sequence). This CDR3 is 15 amino acids long. The CDR3 protein is CASSPEQGTYTEAFF. The DNA for the CDR3 is TGTGCCAGCAGTCCGGAACAGGGTACCTACACTGAAGCTTTCTTT.

This clone was observed a few times. V is TRBV9 and J is TRBJ1-3; no clear D gene. Between the trimmed V and J ends, which lost 4 bases and 1 base, there was a span of 12 bases. Germline CDR1 is SGDLS and CDR2 is YYNGEE. This CDR3 has 15 amino acids. As DNA, the CDR3 is TGTGCCAGCAGCCCGCCGGGGAGTTCTGGAAACACCATATATTTT. Residues: CASSPPGSSGNTIYF. Drawing the rest from reference TRBV9 and TRBJ1-3, the complete variable domain is DSGVTQTPKHLITATGQRVTLRCSPRSGDLSVYWYQQSLDQGLQFLIQYYNGEERAKGNILERFSAQQFPDLHSELNLSSLELGDSALYFCASSPPGSSGNTIYFGEGSWLTVV.

The chain uses TRBV13 and TRBJ2-2; the match to TRBD1 covers 8 bases. Germline loops: CDR1 PRHDT, CDR2 FYEKMQ (reference sequence). Unmatched junction bases numbered 4, after V lost 3 bases and J lost 4 bases. The CDR3 loop spans 15 amino acids. In DNA, the CDR3 is TGTGCCAGCAGCTTCAGGGGGCTGGGCACCGGGGAGCTGTTTTTT. Its translation: CASSFRGLGTGELFF.

The chain carries TRBV4-2 and TRBJ2-7; 9 bases are shared with TRBD1. The V gene end was trimmed by 8 bases and the J gene end by 5 bases; junction bases not matched to a gene: 16. The V gene's germline CDR1 is LGHNA and CDR2 YNFKEQ. The CDR3 has 16 residues. CDR3 amino acids: CASGRSEEQGAHEQYF. The CDR3 DNA reads as TGTGCCAGCGGCCGCTCCGAGGAACAGGGGGCACACGAGCAGTACTTC.

V gene TRBV7-9 combines with J gene TRBJ2-5, with D possibly being TRBD2 (5 bases). This CDR3 contains 13 residues. Germline V gene lookup returns CDR1 SEHNR and CDR2 FQNEAQ (reference sequence). Trimming pared 7 bases from V and 2 bases from J, leaving 11 bases between. The CDR3 spells CASTGLGQETQYF. CDR3 DNA sequence: TGTGCCAGCACCGGACTGGGGCAAGAGACCCAGTACTTC.

In its sample, this clone was seen a few times. The chain employs TRBV30 and TRBJ1-4; D remains ambiguous. The CDR3 is made up of 12 amino acids. Germline CDR1 and CDR2: GTSNPN and SVGIG (reference sequence). Trimming shortened V by 2 bases and J by 14 bases, and 15 bases separated the two germline ends. DNA for the CDR3: TGTGCCTGGAGTACTGCTACCGGGAACCTGTTTTTT. This codes for CAWSTATGNLFF.

This chain links TRBV18 with TRBJ1-1; D unresolved. The germline CDR1 and CDR2 sequences are KGHSH and LQKENI. V was cut by 3 bases and J by 0 bases, with 11 bases left in between. The CDR3 spans 15 residues. The DNA for the CDR3 is TGTGCCAGCTCACCCAGCGTGTCCATGAACACTGAAGCTTTCTTT. It codes for CASSPSVSMNTEAFF.